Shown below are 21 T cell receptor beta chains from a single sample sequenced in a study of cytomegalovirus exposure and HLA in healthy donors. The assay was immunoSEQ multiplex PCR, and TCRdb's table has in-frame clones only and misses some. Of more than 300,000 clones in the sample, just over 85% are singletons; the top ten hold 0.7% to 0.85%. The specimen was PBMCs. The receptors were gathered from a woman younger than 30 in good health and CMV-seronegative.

This CDR3 reads CASSITGGPGYGYTF. Here the CDR3 DNA reads TGTGCCAGTAGTATAACCGGGGGGCCCGGCTATGGCTACACCTTC. This sequence joins TRBV19 and TRBJ1-2, with a possible D match to TRBD1 (6 bases). Germline V gives CDR1 LNHDA, CDR2 SQIVND (reference sequence). CDR3 size: 15 residues. The ends were cut back, 2 bases at V and 4 bases at J, with 14 bases in the middle.

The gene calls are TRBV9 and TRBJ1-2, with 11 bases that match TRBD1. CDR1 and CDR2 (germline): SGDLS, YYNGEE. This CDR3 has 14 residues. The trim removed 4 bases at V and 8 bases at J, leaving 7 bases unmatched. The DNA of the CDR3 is TGTGCCAGCAGCACCGGACAGGGGGCAAGCGGCTACACCTTC. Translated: CASSTGQGASGYTF.

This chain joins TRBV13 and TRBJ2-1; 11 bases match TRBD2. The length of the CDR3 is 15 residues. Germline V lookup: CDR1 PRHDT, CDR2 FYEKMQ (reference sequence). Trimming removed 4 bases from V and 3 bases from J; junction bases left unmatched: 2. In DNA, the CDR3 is TGTGCCAGCAGCTCTACTAGCGGGAGCTACAATGAGCAGTTCTTC. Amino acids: CASSSTSGSYNEQFF.

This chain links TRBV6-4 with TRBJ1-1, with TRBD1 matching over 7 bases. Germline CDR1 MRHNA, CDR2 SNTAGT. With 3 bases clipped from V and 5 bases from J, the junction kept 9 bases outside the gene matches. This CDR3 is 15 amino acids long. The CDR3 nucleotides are TGTGCCAGCAGTGAGGGGTCGGCAGGGGGGACTGAAGCTTTCTTT. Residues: CASSEGSAGGTEAFF.

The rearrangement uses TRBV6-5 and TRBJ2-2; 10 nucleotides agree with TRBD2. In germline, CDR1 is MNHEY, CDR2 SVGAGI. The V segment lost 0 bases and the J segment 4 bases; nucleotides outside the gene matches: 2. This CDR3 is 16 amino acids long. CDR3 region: CASSYSGLAVTGELFF. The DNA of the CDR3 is TGTGCCAGCAGTTACTCAGGACTAGCGGTCACCGGGGAGCTGTTTTTT.

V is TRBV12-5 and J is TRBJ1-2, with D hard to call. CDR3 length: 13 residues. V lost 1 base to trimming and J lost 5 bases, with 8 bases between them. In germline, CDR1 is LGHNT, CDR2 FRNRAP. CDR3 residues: CASGLDRSYGYTF. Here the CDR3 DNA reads TGTGCTAGTGGTTTGGACAGATCTTATGGCTACACCTTC.

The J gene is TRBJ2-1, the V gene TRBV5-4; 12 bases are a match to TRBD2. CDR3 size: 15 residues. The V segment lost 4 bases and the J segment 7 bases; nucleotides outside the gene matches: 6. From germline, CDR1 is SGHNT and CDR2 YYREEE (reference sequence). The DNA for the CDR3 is TGTGCCAGCAGCAAGACTAGCGGGAGAGAAAATGAGCAGTTCTTC. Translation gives CASSKTSGRENEQFF.

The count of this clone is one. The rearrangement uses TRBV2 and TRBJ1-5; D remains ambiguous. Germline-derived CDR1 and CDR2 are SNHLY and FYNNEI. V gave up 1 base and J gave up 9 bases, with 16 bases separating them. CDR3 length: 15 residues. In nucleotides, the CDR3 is TGTGCCAGCAGTGAAGAGGTGGGCTTAATGGGGCCCCAGCATTTT. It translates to CASSEEVGLMGPQHF. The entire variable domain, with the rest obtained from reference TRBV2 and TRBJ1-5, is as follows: EPEVTQTPSHQVTQMGQEVILRCVPISNHLYFYWYRQILGQKVEFLVSFYNNEISEKSEIFDDQFSVERPDGSNFTLKIRSTKLEDSAMYFCASSEEVGLMGPQHFGDGTRLSIL.

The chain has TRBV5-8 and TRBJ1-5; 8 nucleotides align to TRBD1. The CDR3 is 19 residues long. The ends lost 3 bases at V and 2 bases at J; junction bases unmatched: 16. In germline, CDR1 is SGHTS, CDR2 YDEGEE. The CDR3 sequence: CASSYAIWTGTGGNQPQHF. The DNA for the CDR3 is TGTGCCAGCAGCTACGCCATATGGACCGGGACAGGCGGCAATCAGCCCCAGCATTTT.

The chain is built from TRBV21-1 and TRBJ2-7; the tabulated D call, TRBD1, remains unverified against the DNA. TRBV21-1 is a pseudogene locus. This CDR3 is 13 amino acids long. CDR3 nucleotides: TGTGCCAGCAGGAGACAAAGCTCCTACGAGCAGTACTTC. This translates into CASRRQSSYEQYF.

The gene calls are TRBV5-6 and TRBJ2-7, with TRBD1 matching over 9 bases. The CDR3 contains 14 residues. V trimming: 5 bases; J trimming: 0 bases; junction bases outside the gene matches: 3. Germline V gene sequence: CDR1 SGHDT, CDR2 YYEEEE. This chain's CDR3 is CASREGQGSYEQYF. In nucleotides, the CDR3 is TGTGCCAGCAGGGAGGGACAGGGCTCCTACGAGCAGTACTTC.

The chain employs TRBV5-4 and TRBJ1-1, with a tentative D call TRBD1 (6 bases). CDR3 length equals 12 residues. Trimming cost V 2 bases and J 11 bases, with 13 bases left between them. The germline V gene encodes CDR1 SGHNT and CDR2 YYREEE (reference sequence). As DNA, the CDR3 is TGTGCCAGCAGCTTTGGACAGTCCACGGCTTTCTTT. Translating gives CASSFGQSTAFF.

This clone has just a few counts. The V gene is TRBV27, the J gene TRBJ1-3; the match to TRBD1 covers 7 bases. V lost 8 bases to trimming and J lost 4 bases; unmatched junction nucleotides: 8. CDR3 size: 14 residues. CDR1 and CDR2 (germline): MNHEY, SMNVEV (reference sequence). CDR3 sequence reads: CASGQGGAGNTIYF. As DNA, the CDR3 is TGTGCCAGCGGGCAAGGGGGCGCGGGAAACACCATATATTTT.

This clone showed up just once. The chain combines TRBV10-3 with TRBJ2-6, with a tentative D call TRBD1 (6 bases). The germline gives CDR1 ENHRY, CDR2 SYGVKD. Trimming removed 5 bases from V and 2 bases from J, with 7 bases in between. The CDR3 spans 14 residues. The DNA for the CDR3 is TGTGCCATCAGTAACAGGGCTGGGGCCAACGTCCTGACTTTC. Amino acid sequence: CAISNRAGANVLTF.

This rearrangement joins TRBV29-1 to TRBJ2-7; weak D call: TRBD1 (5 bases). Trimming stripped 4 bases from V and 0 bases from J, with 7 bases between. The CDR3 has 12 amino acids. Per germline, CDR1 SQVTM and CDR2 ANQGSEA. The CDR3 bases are TGCAGCGTTGCAAGGGGCTCCTACGAGCAGTACTTC. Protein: CSVARGSYEQYF.

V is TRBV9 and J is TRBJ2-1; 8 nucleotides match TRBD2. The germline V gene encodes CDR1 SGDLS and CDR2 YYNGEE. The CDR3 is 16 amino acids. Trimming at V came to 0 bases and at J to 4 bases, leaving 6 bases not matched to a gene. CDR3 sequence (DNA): TGTGCCAGCAGCGTAGGGGTAGCGGGACTGTACAATGAGCAGTTCTTC. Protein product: CASSVGVAGLYNEQFF.

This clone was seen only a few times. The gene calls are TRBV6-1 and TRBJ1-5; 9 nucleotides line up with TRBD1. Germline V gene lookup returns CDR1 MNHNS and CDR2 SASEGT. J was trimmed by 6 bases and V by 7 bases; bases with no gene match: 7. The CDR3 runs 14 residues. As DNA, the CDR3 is TGTGCCAGCAACCAACAGGGGGCGGGTCAGCCCCAGCATTTT. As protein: CASNQQGAGQPQHF.

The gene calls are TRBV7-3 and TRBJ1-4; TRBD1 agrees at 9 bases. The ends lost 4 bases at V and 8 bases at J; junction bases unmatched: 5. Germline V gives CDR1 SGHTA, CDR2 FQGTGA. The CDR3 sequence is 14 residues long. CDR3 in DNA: TGTGCCAGCAGCTCGGGACAGGGTGGCGAAAAACTGTTTTTT. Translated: CASSSGQGGEKLFF.

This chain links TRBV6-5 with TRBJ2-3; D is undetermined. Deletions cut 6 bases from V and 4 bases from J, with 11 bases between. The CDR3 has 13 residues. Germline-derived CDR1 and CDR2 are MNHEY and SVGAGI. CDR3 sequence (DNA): TGTGCCAGCAGCCACGAGAGTGCAGATACGCAGTATTTT. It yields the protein CASSHESADTQYF.

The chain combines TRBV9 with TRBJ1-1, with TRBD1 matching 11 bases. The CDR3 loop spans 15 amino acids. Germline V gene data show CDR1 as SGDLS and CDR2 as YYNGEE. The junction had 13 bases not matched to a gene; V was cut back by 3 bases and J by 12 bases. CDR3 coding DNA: TGTGCCAGCAGCGCCTATTCGGGACAGGGGGAATCTCCTTTCTTT. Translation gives CASSAYSGQGESPFF.

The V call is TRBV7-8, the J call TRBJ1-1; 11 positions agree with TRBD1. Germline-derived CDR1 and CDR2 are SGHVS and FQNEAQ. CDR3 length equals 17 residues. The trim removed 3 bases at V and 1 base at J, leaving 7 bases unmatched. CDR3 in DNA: TGTGCCAGCAGCTTGGAAAGGACAGGGGGCGAGAACACTGAAGCTTTCTTT. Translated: CASSLERTGGENTEAFF.